This T cell receptor (beta chain) was identified in a study of shared clonotypes between healthy human individuals (dated by TCRdb to between 2020 and 2021). Regarding the research as a whole: A couple of women and a few men aged 18 to 49 years were included in the cohort. Per donor, three plates each were used for CD4 naive and CD4 memory, two for CD8 naive, and one for CD8 memory. The study deeply sequenced blood TCR repertoires of about 5 healthy adults to estimate repertoire size and the extent of clonotype sharing between individuals. To increase sequencing depth and limit assay-specific biases, different laboratories used diverse techniques to prepare libraries and sequence TCR repertoires. Between about 0.94 and 8.9 billion PBMCs per donor were obtained by leukapheresis. Summary of the overall study and its limitations: Clonotypes shared by all four sorted-subset donors showed higher generation probabilities than non-shared clonotypes. Sampling was restricted to blood, and TCR repertoires in tissues likely differ from the TCR repertoires found in blood. Larger estimated clonotype richness was generally found for naive subsets than for memory subsets. Rarefaction of sorted-subset datasets indicated incomplete sequencing despite the large sequencing depth. Because the study included a small number of donors, the genetic and exposure-history diversity represented was limited. About 4.5% of naive CD4, more than 3% of naive CD8, about 2.5% of memory CD4, and 0.35% to 0.5% of memory CD8 clonotypes were shared across several donors. Pairwise subsampling indicated that sequencing depth was expected to affect the degree of clonotype sharing among donors.

This clone was seen a few times. What antigen it recognizes has not been identified. Qualities for individual bases were not recorded, and no much larger clone is one base off. Donors were healthy HIV-negative adults with no recently reported acute infections or vaccinations. Every donor was a Caucasian adult living in Nashville, Tennessee, USA. Magnetic negative selection was used to enrich CD4+ T cells, after which naive cells were positively selected on CD45RA and the negative fraction became the memory subset. After blood collection by leukapheresis, PBMCs were isolated using Ficoll-Histopaque density gradient centrifugation and then cryopreserved in the vapor phase of liquid nitrogen. Analytical flow cytometry was used to check the purity and quantity of each magnetically sorted T cell population. Genomic DNA was isolated from every sorted fraction and measured by UV absorbance on a Nanodrop 2000c.

Using the deep immunoSEQ assay, multiplex PCR amplified TCR CDR3 regions from genomic DNA. Extracted genomic DNA from each cell subset was distributed evenly across all wells of several immunoSEQ 96-well plates, and each plate was treated as a replicate. For sorted subsets, each replicate PCR was loaded with roughly 0.2 ug genomic DNA, equivalent to 30,000 or so T cell genomes. Purified libraries were quantified with a Qubit 3.0 fluorometer, sized on a Bioanalyzer 2100, and re-quantified with the KAPA Library Quantification kit. Every immunoSEQ 96-well plate was sequenced on a dedicated single-read 150-cycle Illumina NextSeq 550 flow cell. The paper's processing steps were these. Because only junctional sequences without quality scores were contained in the immunoSEQ output, filtering matching that applied to full-length reads could not be performed. To assign V/J genes and CDR3, sequences were annotated against IMGT germline references using PyIR, a Python wrapper for IgBLAST v1.9. Reads were removed for weak V/J assignments (E-value above 1e-6), missing CDR3, stop codons, out-of-frame junctions, or ambiguous translated residues. V3J clonotypes were defined by identical inferred V gene, J gene, and CDR3 amino acid sequence. The percentage overlap between two repertoires was calculated by dividing the number of shared unique clonotypes by the size of the smaller repertoire. RTK rarefaction, the Chao1 estimator, and Recon v2.1 estimates of unobserved clonotypes were used to assess repertoire richness. Generation probabilities for all TCRbeta clonotypes obtained by the gDNA method from a few donors were computed using OLGA. Held by TCRdb, this immuneACCESS table contains in-frame sequences only and omits some clones. Under half of the omission traces to an unresolved V gene where checked; the cause of the rest is unknown. D and trimming come from the DNA, and the V and J calls and clone size come from that table. The sample table records 1,100,000 or so clones; approximately 78% of these occur just once. Under 0.6% of the sample is in the top ten clones.

The receptor was isolated from a young man in good health. Some clones in this sample may be carry-over from other donors' samples. Material for sequencing was memory CD4+ T cells from PBMCs. The cell subset or site label, as the study defines it: CD45RA-negative fraction.

DNA sequence: TGTGCCATCAGTGCTGACAAGGGGGCCACAGATACGCAGTATTTT. Its protein is CAISADKGATDTQYF. The sequence is built from TRBV10-3 and TRBJ2-3; 7 central nucleotides agree with TRBD1. At the junction V is shortened by 4 bases and J by 2 bases; bases outside the gene matches: 6. The germline V gene encodes CDR1 ENHRY and CDR2 SYGVKD. From the cysteine up to the phenylalanine, the CDR3 has a length of 15 residues. Only the CDR3 part of the read is kept: 45 bases, read in frame from the first base.